The next 2 T cell receptor beta chains were all read from a single sample in a study of radiotherapy plus CTLA-4 blockade in lung cancer. Assay used: immunoSEQ multiplex PCR; TCRdb lists only in-frame clones, some missing. The sample carries around 100,000 clones, more than 75% recorded once. The input for sequencing was peripheral blood, taken from a patient treated with radiotherapy plus ipilimumab. The receptors shown here come from a human donor with non-small cell lung cancer that progressed on radiotherapy plus ipilimumab. Some clones in this sample may be carry-over from other donors' samples.

For the CDR3, the DNA is TGTGCCAGCAGTTACGGTAGCGGGGGGGCAGAGACCCAGTACTTC. It translates to CASSYGSGGAETQYF. The chain links TRBV6-5 to TRBJ2-5, with TRBD2 identical over 11 bases. V was clipped by 2 bases and J by 4 bases; unmatched bases: 3. CDR1 and CDR2 (germline): MNHEY, SVGAGI. The CDR3 runs 15 residues.

J is TRBJ2-7 and V is TRBV2, with D perhaps TRBD2 (6 bases). Germline values: CDR1 SNHLY, CDR2 FYNNEI. The CDR3 runs to 14 residues. Trimming removed 5 bases at V and 2 bases at J, with 13 bases between. Here the CDR3 DNA reads TGTGCCAGCAGTTGGGGACTGCCTACCTACGAGCAGTACTTC. It is translated as CASSWGLPTYEQYF.